This T cell receptor beta chain is drawn from a study of T cells after yellow fever vaccination. Study-wide background: Some fractions had low cell numbers, and these were prepared with SMART-Seq v4 Ultra Low Input. Overall study findings and caveats: Overall, a small share of clonotypes was seen in both CD4 and CD8 compartments. Abundant clonotypes from the bulk population could have been carried over as contaminants into FACS-sorted repertoires.

In its sample, this clonotype was seen many times. What it recognizes is unknown. Per germline, CDR1 SGHVS and CDR2 FNYEAQ. Trimming shortened V by 5 bases and J by 9 bases, and 12 bases separated the two germline ends. This CDR3 region has 12 residues. A universal primer site and UMIs were added as TCR cDNA was made by 5'RACE template switching. MiXCR, applied by TCRdb to the 5' RACE reads, yields one record per CDR3 protein. The table shows about 68,000 distinct CDR3 sequences, with about 6% occurring only once. Source: CD8+ T cells sorted from PBMCs, taken about 49 days after the first yellow fever vaccination. This rearrangement joins TRBV7-6 to TRBJ2-3; the D is unclear. The sequence was obtained from a man between 18 and 35 years old who received the YFV17D yellow fever vaccine. CDR3 coding DNA: TGTGCCAGCAGCCATTCGACTGGGACGCAGTATTTT. This sequence encodes CASSHSTGTQYF.